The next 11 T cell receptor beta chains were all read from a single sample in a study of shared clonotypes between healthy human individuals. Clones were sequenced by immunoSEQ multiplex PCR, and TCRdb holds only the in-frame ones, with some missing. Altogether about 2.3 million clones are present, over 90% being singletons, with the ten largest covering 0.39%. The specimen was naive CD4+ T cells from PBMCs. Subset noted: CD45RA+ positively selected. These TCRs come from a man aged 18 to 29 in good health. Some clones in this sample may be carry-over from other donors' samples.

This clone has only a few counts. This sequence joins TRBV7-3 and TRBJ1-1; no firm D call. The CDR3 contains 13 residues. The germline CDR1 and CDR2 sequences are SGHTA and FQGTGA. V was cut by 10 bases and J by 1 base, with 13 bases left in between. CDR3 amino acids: CATSLTSNTEAFF. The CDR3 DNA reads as TGTGCCACTTCCCTTACATCGAACACTGAAGCTTTCTTT.

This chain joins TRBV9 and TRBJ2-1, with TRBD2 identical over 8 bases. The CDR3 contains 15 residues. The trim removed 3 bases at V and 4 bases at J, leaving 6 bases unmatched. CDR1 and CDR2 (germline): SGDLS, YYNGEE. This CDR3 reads CASSGGTSAYNEQFF. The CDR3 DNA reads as TGTGCCAGCAGCGGCGGGACTAGTGCTTACAATGAGCAGTTCTTC.

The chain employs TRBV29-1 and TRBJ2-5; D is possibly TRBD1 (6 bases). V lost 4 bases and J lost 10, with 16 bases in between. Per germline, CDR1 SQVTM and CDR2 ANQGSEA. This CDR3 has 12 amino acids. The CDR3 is CSVGTAVWSQYF. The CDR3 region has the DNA TGCAGCGTTGGGACAGCCGTTTGGAGCCAGTACTTC. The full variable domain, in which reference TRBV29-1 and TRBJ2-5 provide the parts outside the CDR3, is SAVISQKPSRDICQRGTSLTIQCQVDSQVTMMFWYRQQPGQSLTLIATANQGSEATYESGFVIDKFPISRPNLTFSTLTVSNMSPEDSSIYLCSVGTAVWSQYFGPGTRLLVL.

The CDR3 DNA reads as TGTGCCAGCAGTCGAGAAGGCCTAGCGGGAGGGGATTACAATGAGCAGTTCTTC. This gives the protein CASSREGLAGGDYNEQFF. The chain recombines TRBV5-4 with TRBJ2-1; TRBD2 aligns across 12 bases. Unmatched junction bases numbered 13, after V lost 5 bases and J lost 4 bases. The germline V gene has CDR1 SGHNT and CDR2 YYREEE (reference sequence). The CDR3 consists of 18 residues.

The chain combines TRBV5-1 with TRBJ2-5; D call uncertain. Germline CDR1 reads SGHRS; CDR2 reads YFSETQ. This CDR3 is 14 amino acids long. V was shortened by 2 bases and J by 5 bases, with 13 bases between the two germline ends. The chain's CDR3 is CASSLGFEEETQYF. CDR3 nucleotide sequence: TGCGCCAGCAGCTTAGGATTTGAGGAGGAGACCCAGTACTTC.

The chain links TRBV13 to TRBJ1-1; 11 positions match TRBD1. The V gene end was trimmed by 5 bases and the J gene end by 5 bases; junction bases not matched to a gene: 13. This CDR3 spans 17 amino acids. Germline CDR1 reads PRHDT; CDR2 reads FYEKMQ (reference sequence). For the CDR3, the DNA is TGTGCCAGCAGCCCGTACCGGGACAGGGGGTCGGGGACTGAAGCTTTCTTT. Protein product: CASSPYRDRGSGTEAFF. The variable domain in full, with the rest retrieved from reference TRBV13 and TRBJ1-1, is AAGVIQSPRHLIKEKRETATLKCYPIPRHDTVYWYQQGPGQDPQFLISFYEKMQSDKGSIPDRFSAQQFSDYHSELNMSSLELGDSALYFCASSPYRDRGSGTEAFFGQGTRLTVV.

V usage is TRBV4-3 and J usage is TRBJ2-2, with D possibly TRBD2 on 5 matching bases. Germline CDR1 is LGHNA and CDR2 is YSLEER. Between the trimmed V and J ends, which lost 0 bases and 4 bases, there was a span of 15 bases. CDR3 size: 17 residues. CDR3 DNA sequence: TGCGCCAGCAGCCAAGATTGGGCTCAGAGGGCCACCGGGGAGCTGTTTTTT. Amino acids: CASSQDWAQRATGELFF.

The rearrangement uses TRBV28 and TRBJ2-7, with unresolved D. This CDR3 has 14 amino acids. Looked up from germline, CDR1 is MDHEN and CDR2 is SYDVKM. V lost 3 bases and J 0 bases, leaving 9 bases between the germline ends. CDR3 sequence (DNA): TGTGCCAGCAGTTTTCGCAGGAGCTCCTACGAGCAGTACTTC. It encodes CASSFRRSSYEQYF.

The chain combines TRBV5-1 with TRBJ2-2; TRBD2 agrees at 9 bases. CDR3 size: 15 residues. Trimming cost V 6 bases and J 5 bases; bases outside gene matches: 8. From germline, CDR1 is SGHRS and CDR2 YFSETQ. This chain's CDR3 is CASTRAGGRTGELFF. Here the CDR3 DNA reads TGCGCCAGCACGAGAGCGGGAGGTCGTACCGGGGAGCTGTTTTTT.

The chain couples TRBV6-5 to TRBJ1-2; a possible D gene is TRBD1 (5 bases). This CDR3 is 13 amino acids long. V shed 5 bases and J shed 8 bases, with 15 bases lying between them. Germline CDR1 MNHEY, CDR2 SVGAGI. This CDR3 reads CASSPRGIGGYTF. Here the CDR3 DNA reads TGTGCCAGCAGTCCGCGGGGGATTGGAGGCTACACCTTC.

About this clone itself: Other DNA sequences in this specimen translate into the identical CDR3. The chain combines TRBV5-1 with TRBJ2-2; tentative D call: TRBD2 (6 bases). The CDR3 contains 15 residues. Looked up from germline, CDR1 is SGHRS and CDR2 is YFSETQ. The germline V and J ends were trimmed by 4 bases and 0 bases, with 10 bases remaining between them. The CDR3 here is CASSLGGTNTGELFF. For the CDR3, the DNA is TGCGCCAGCAGCCTGGGCGGGACGAACACCGGGGAGCTGTTTTTT.